A single sample gave rise to the 17 T cell receptor beta chains below, sequenced in a study of blood T cell repertoires in COVID-19. Here immunoSEQ multiplex PCR was the method, and the copy in TCRdb shows in-frame clones only, minus some. The table records about 370,000 clones, about 90% of them present only once. Sequenced: peripheral blood. The source is a woman aged 25 to 45 with COVID-19, enrolled during active disease.

This chain joins TRBV20-1 and TRBJ1-1, with 7 bases identical to TRBD1. V was clipped by 3 bases and J by 7 bases; unmatched bases: 2. CDR3 length: 11 residues. The V gene's germline CDR1 is DFQATT and CDR2 SNEGSKA (reference sequence). CDR3: CSARTGNEAFF. The CDR3 DNA reads as TGCAGTGCTAGGACAGGGAATGAAGCTTTCTTT.

The genes are TRBV6-1 and TRBJ2-5; a possible D gene is TRBD2 (5 bases). V gave up 2 bases and J gave up 3 bases, with 13 bases separating them. The CDR3 is 15 amino acids. CDR1 is MNHNS and CDR2 is SASEGT in the germline V gene. This chain's CDR3 is CASSEMGRDKETQYF. The CDR3 nucleotides read TGTGCCAGCAGTGAAATGGGCCGGGATAAAGAGACCCAGTACTTC.

The CDR3 loop is CASSARTSGGYEQYV. CDR3 DNA sequence: TGTGCCAGCAGTGCTCGGACTAGCGGGGGCTACGAGCAGTACGTC. This chain links TRBV6-2 or TRBV6-3 with TRBJ2-7; 13 bases match TRBD2. Germline-derived CDR1 and CDR2 are MNHEY and SVGEGT. J lost 3 bases, V lost 5 bases, and 4 bases had no gene match. CDR3 length: 15 amino acids.

The chain links TRBV6-2 or TRBV6-3 to TRBJ1-5, with TRBD1 matching over 7 bases. Germline trimming cut 1 base from V and 11 bases from J; bases unmatched to any gene: 17. Per germline, CDR1 MNHEY and CDR2 SVGEGT. This CDR3 is 17 amino acids long. In DNA, the CDR3 is TGTGCCAGCAGTTACTTCCGGACAGGTAGTATGTTTGGGGCCCAGCATTTT. Translated, it gives CASSYFRTGSMFGAQHF.

The rearrangement uses TRBV9 and TRBJ2-1, with unresolved D. This CDR3 has 15 residues. The V gene's germline CDR1 is SGDLS and CDR2 YYNGEE. V was cut by 2 bases and J by 5 bases, with 14 bases left in between. The CDR3 coding sequence is TGTGCCAGCAGCGTGTCCGGCCGGGTTGACAATGAGCAGTTCTTC. It specifies CASSVSGRVDNEQFF.

The V gene is TRBV6-5, the J gene TRBJ2-3; TRBD2 matches at 9 bases. CDR3 length equals 15 residues. CDR1 is MNHEY and CDR2 is SVGAGI in the germline V gene. V lost 2 bases, J lost 5 bases, and 5 bases stayed unmatched. The CDR3 region has the DNA TGTGCCAGCAGTTACGGGGCGGGGGGGCGAGATACGCAGTATTTT. It translates to CASSYGAGGRDTQYF.

The chain combines TRBV15 with TRBJ2-7; TRBD1 matches 11 bases. Germline CDR1 is LNHNV and CDR2 is YYDKDF (reference sequence). The CDR3 length is 17 residues. J was trimmed by 3 bases and V by 3 bases; bases with no gene match: 10. The CDR3 here is CATSRDRGRGIVYEQYF. The CDR3 DNA reads TGTGCCACCAGCAGGGACAGGGGGCGTGGGATTGTCTACGAGCAGTACTTC. Variable domain in full (rest from reference TRBV15 and TRBJ2-7): DAMVIQNPRYQVTQFGKPVTLSCSQTLNHNVMYWYQQKSSQAPKLLFHYYDKDFNNEADTPDNFQSRRPNTSFCFLDIRSPGLGDTAMYLCATSRDRGRGIVYEQYFGPGTRLTVT.

This chain links TRBV29-1 with TRBJ2-3, with 7 nucleotides matching TRBD1. V shed 7 bases and J 3 bases; nucleotides not matched to a gene: 10. CDR3 length equals 14 residues. The germline V gene has CDR1 SQVTM and CDR2 ANQGSEA. The CDR3 coding sequence is TGCAGCGGCACAGGGGCTCTAGGGACAGATACGCAGTATTTT. Translation: CSGTGALGTDTQYF.

This clone was seen a few times. The V gene is TRBV19, the J gene TRBJ1-3; possible D gene TRBD1, 5 bases. Germline CDR1 reads LNHDA; CDR2 reads SQIVND (reference sequence). Trimming removed 3 bases at V and 1 base at J, with 16 bases between. CDR3 length: 17 residues. The CDR3 DNA sequence: TGTGCCAGTAGTATGGATTTTTATGGGACTTCTGGAAACACCATATATTTT. Translated, it gives CASSMDFYGTSGNTIYF.

The chain couples TRBV5-1 to TRBJ2-5; TRBD1 is a possible D gene (6 bases). Trimming removed 0 bases from V and 4 bases from J, with 10 bases in between. Germline V gene data show CDR1 as SGHRS and CDR2 as YFSETQ. The CDR3 covers 14 residues. The CDR3 coding sequence is TGCGCCAGCAGCTTGGTAGTAGGGGGAGAGACCCAGTACTTC. It specifies CASSLVVGGETQYF.

This clone was counted only a few times. This chain connects TRBV7-2 to TRBJ2-7; D is unresolved. The germline V gene encodes CDR1 SGHTA and CDR2 FQGNSA. The CDR3 contains 15 residues. Trimming took off 1 base at V and 4 bases at J, with 14 bases between the two ends. The CDR3 nucleotides are TGTGCCAGCAGCTTAGATTCGGGTCCCCAATACGAGCAGTACTTC. Translating gives CASSLDSGPQYEQYF. The full variable domain, completed using reference TRBV7-2 and TRBJ2-7, is GAGVSQSPSNKVTEKGKDVELRCDPISGHTALYWYRQSLGQGLEFLIYFQGNSAPDKSGLPSDRFSAERTGGSVSTLTIQRTQQEDSAVYLCASSLDSGPQYEQYFGPGTRLTVT.

In its sample, this clone was seen once. The CDR3 sequence: CASSSEVGGVAEAFF. In DNA, the CDR3 is TGTGCCAGTAGCTCGGAGGTAGGGGGCGTCGCTGAAGCTTTCTTT. The rearrangement joins TRBV19 to TRBJ1-1, with 7 bases lining up with TRBD1. The CDR3 is 15 amino acids. V gave up 6 bases and J gave up 6 bases; unmatched junction bases: 13. CDR1 is LNHDA and CDR2 is SQIVND in the germline V gene (reference sequence).

The V gene is TRBV28, the J gene TRBJ2-3, with 12 bases identical to TRBD1. CDR1 is MDHEN, CDR2 SYDVKM, per germline. The length of the CDR3 is 14 residues. V lost 7 bases to trimming and J lost 5 bases; unmatched junction nucleotides: 4. Here the CDR3 DNA reads TGTGCCAGCACTGGGACAGGGGGCTTAGATACGCAGTATTTT. This sequence encodes CASTGTGGLDTQYF.

The chain recombines TRBV11-2 with TRBJ1-1, with 8 bases lining up with TRBD1. The V and J ends lost 1 base and 0 bases, in that order; junction bases with no gene match: 1. This CDR3 is 15 amino acids long. Per the germline V gene, CDR1 is SGHAT and CDR2 is FQNNGV. The CDR3 loop reads CASSLGDRMNTEAFF. Written as DNA, the CDR3 is TGTGCCAGCAGCTTAGGGGACAGGATGAACACTGAAGCTTTCTTT.

This sequence joins TRBV7-8 and TRBJ2-2; 8 bases match TRBD2. This CDR3 has 16 residues. Per the germline V gene, CDR1 is SGHVS and CDR2 is FQNEAQ. Losses at the gene ends were 3 bases for V and 1 base for J; bases not matched to a gene: 4. In DNA, the CDR3 is TGTGCCAGCAGCTTGAGCCGGGGGGGGAACACCGGGGAGCTGTTTTTT. Amino acid sequence: CASSLSRGGNTGELFF.

The rearrangement uses TRBV5-4 and TRBJ1-6; D possibly corresponds to TRBD1 (6 bases). The germline CDR1 and CDR2 sequences are SGHNT and YYREEE (reference sequence). Trimming stripped 3 bases from V and 7 bases from J, with 11 bases between. CDR3 length equals 14 residues. The DNA for the CDR3 is TGTGCCAGCAGCTCGGGACAAATCAATTCACCCCTCCACTTT. It specifies CASSSGQINSPLHF.

The V call is TRBV11-2, the J call TRBJ2-2; D uncertain. Germline CDR1 reads SGHAT; CDR2 reads FQNNGV. This CDR3 spans 12 amino acids. V lost 4 bases to trimming and J lost 5 bases, with 5 bases between them. This CDR3 is CASSSPTGELFF. Written as DNA, the CDR3 is TGTGCCAGCAGCTCCCCGACCGGGGAGCTGTTTTTT. The complete variable domain, with remaining parts taken from reference TRBV11-2 and TRBJ2-2, reads EAGVAQSPRYKIIEKRQSVAFWCNPISGHATLYWYQQILGQGPKLLIQFQNNGVVDDSQLPKDRFSAERLKGVDSTLKIQPAKLEDSAVYLCASSSPTGELFFGEGSRLTVL.